The clone carrying this T cell receptor (beta chain) was recorded many times. This sample is part of a study of metastatic and nonmetastatic thyroid tumors. TCRdb re-analyzed the PCR reads through MiXCR. There are some 16,000 clones in the sample; approximately 25% occur only once, and around 13% lies in the top ten. The V end was cut by 0 bases, the J end by 4 bases, with 7 bases between. Per germline, CDR1 SGDLS and CDR2 YYNGEE. The CDR3 totals 13 residues. The entire patient cohort was treatment-naive prior to thyroid surgery. The sequence was obtained from a male donor with papillary thyroid cancer or a benign thyroid nodule (not recorded which). Some clones in this sample may be carry-over from other donors' samples. This rearrangement joins TRBV9 to TRBJ1-2; no firm D call. The sequencing input was tumor tissue. The CDR3 sequence: CASSVEHAYGYTF. The DNA of the CDR3 is TGTGCCAGCAGCGTAGAACACGCCTATGGCTACACCTTC.